Listed below are T cell receptor beta chains from one sample, sequenced in a study of blood T cell repertoires in COVID-19. Libraries were prepared by immunoSEQ multiplex PCR; TCRdb keeps only in-frame clonotypes and omits some of them. The sample records approximately 220,000 clones, around 89% being singletons. Sequences were obtained from PBMCs or T cells enriched from blood (not recorded which). Source of these receptors: a man aged 30-40 years who had recovered from COVID-19. CDR3s include the opening cysteine and the closing phenylalanine or tryptophan. The order of the fields is clone size, D gene, J gene, V gene, CDR3 protein, CDR3 DNA. A D gene is named only where the DNA matches it firmly. The listing skips clone size in some rows; elsewhere it reads once, few, many or a size class.

clone size: -
D gene: -
J gene: TRBJ2-7
V gene: TRBV18
CDR3 protein: CASSPRASEYEQYF
CDR3 DNA: TGTGCCAGCTCACCAAGGGCTAGCGAGTACGAGCAGTACTTC

clone size: -
D gene: -
J gene: TRBJ2-2
V gene: TRBV24-1
CDR3 protein: CATSDLRTGTGELFF
CDR3 DNA: TGTGCCACCAGTGATCTTAGGACTGGGACCGGGGAGCTGTTTTTT

clone size: -
D gene: -
J gene: TRBJ2-7
V gene: TRBV19
CDR3 protein: CASKGTFNYEQYF
CDR3 DNA: TGTGCCAGTAAGGGGACATTCAACTACGAGCAGTACTTC

clone size: -
D gene: -
J gene: TRBJ1-2
V gene: TRBV10-3
CDR3 protein: CAISDSTGNGYTF
CDR3 DNA: TGTGCCATCAGTGATTCGACAGGAAATGGCTACACCTTC

clone size: -
D gene: -
J gene: TRBJ2-1
V gene: TRBV7-9
CDR3 protein: CASSFAGGVPYNEQFF
CDR3 DNA: TGTGCCAGCAGCTTTGCCGGCGGGGTCCCCTACAATGAGCAGTTCTTC

clone size: -
D gene: -
J gene: TRBJ2-1
V gene: TRBV7-2
CDR3 protein: CASSLEVQGYNEQFF
CDR3 DNA: TGTGCCAGCAGCTTAGAGGTCCAGGGATACAATGAGCAGTTCTTC

clone size: once
D gene: TRBD1
J gene: TRBJ1-4
V gene: TRBV24-1
CDR3 protein: CATSDSGQGGEKLFF
CDR3 DNA: TGTGCCACCAGTGACTCGGGACAGGGGGGAGAAAAACTGTTTTTT

clone size: once
D gene: -
J gene: TRBJ1-4
V gene: TRBV10-1
CDR3 protein: CASSGIEGTTNEKLFF
CDR3 DNA: TGCGCCAGCAGTGGAATTGAGGGCACAACTAATGAAAAACTGTTTTTT

clone size: -
D gene: TRBD1
J gene: TRBJ2-5
V gene: TRBV19
CDR3 protein: CASSIDRGTGIQETQYF
CDR3 DNA: TGTGCCAGTAGTATAGATCGAGGGACAGGGATCCAAGAGACCCAGTACTTC

clone size: -
D gene: TRBD1
J gene: TRBJ2-5
V gene: TRBV7-2
CDR3 protein: CASSLPDREETQYF
CDR3 DNA: TGTGCCAGCAGCTTACCGGACAGGGAAGAGACCCAGTACTTC

clone size: -
D gene: -
J gene: TRBJ1-4
V gene: TRBV19
CDR3 protein: CASSEHGEEKLFF
CDR3 DNA: TGTGCCAGTAGTGAACACGGGGAAGAAAAACTGTTTTTT

clone size: -
D gene: TRBD1
J gene: TRBJ1-2
V gene: TRBV10-3
CDR3 protein: CASGQGDGYTF
CDR3 DNA: TGTGCCAGTGGACAGGGGGACGGCTACACCTTC

clone size: -
D gene: -
J gene: TRBJ2-2
V gene: TRBV3-1/TRBV3-2
CDR3 protein: CASSHPPRQVSTGELFF
CDR3 DNA: TGTGCCAGCAGCCACCCCCCCCGGCAGGTGAGCACCGGGGAGCTGTTTTTT

clone size: -
D gene: -
J gene: TRBJ1-5
V gene: TRBV5-5
CDR3 protein: CASSLAPPTWPQHF
CDR3 DNA: TGTGCCAGCAGCTTGGCGCCCCCAACTTGGCCCCAGCATTTT

clone size: -
D gene: TRBD1
J gene: TRBJ1-6
V gene: TRBV18
CDR3 protein: CASSFGTGHNSPLHF
CDR3 DNA: TGTGCCAGCTCATTCGGGACAGGCCATAATTCACCCCTCCACTTT

clone size: -
D gene: -
J gene: TRBJ2-7
V gene: TRBV29-1
CDR3 protein: CSVEDNTDQYF
CDR3 DNA: TGCAGCGTTGAAGATAACACAGATCAGTACTTC

clone size: -
D gene: -
J gene: TRBJ2-7
V gene: TRBV9
CDR3 protein: CASSVNRAPYEQYF
CDR3 DNA: TGTGCCAGCAGCGTTAACAGGGCTCCCTACGAGCAGTACTTC

clone size: -
D gene: -
J gene: TRBJ2-2
V gene: TRBV5-1
CDR3 protein: CASSLLGVYTGELFF
CDR3 DNA: TGCGCCAGCAGCTTGCTCGGGGTTTACACCGGGGAGCTGTTTTTT

clone size: -
D gene: TRBD1
J gene: TRBJ1-2
V gene: TRBV7-2
CDR3 protein: CASSPRDRGYPNYGYTF
CDR3 DNA: TGTGCCAGCAGCCCCCGAGACAGGGGGTACCCTAACTATGGCTACACCTTC

clone size: -
D gene: -
J gene: TRBJ2-7
V gene: TRBV6-6
CDR3 protein: CASSYYNRQEEQYF
CDR3 DNA: TGTGCCAGCAGTTACTACAACAGACAGGAGGAGCAGTACTTC

clone size: -
D gene: TRBD2
J gene: TRBJ2-3
V gene: TRBV29-1
CDR3 protein: CSVPISGGATDTQYF
CDR3 DNA: TGCAGCGTACCTATTAGCGGGGGGGCCACAGATACGCAGTATTTT

clone size: -
D gene: -
J gene: TRBJ2-7
V gene: TRBV7-2
CDR3 protein: CASSLVTRGGYEQYF
CDR3 DNA: TGTGCCAGCAGCTTAGTAACCAGGGGAGGGTACGAGCAGTACTTC

clone size: -
D gene: -
J gene: TRBJ2-7
V gene: TRBV28
CDR3 protein: CASSDPFGGYRGREPYEQYF
CDR3 DNA: TGTGCCAGCAGTGACCCCTTTGGGGGGTATAGGGGGCGAGAACCCTACGAGCAGTACTTC

clone size: few
D gene: -
J gene: TRBJ2-2
V gene: TRBV7-2
CDR3 protein: CASSLVGGNTGELFF
CDR3 DNA: TGTGCCAGCAGCTTAGTAGGAGGCAACACCGGGGAGCTGTTTTTT

clone size: few
D gene: TRBD2
J gene: TRBJ2-2
V gene: TRBV4-1
CDR3 protein: CASSHLAGVTGELFF
CDR3 DNA: TGCGCCAGCAGCCACCTAGCGGGGGTCACCGGGGAGCTGTTTTTT

clone size: once
D gene: -
J gene: TRBJ2-7
V gene: TRBV2
CDR3 protein: CASSEADSYEQYF
CDR3 DNA: TGTGCCAGCAGTGAGGCAGATTCCTACGAGCAGTACTTC

clone size: -
D gene: -
J gene: TRBJ2-6
V gene: TRBV5-5
CDR3 protein: CASSHQAGSGANVLTF
CDR3 DNA: TGTGCCAGCAGCCATCAGGCGGGCTCTGGGGCCAACGTCCTGACTTTC

clone size: -
D gene: -
J gene: TRBJ1-1
V gene: TRBV10-1
CDR3 protein: CASSDTAMWGPNTEAFF
CDR3 DNA: TGCGCCAGCAGTGATACGGCTATGTGGGGGCCGAACACTGAAGCTTTCTTT

clone size: -
D gene: TRBD1
J gene: TRBJ1-3
V gene: TRBV28
CDR3 protein: CASSLGDREAGNTIYF
CDR3 DNA: TGTGCCAGCAGTTTAGGGGACAGGGAGGCTGGAAACACCATATATTTT

clone size: -
D gene: -
J gene: TRBJ2-3
V gene: TRBV7-9
CDR3 protein: CASSPTLGAITDTQYF
CDR3 DNA: TGTGCCAGCAGCCCCACATTGGGGGCCATCACAGATACGCAGTATTTT

clone size: -
D gene: TRBD1
J gene: TRBJ1-2
V gene: TRBV15
CDR3 protein: CATSRGAGQVYGYTF
CDR3 DNA: TGTGCCACCAGCAGGGGCGCGGGACAGGTCTATGGCTACACCTTC

clone size: -
D gene: TRBD1
J gene: TRBJ2-7
V gene: TRBV6-5
CDR3 protein: CASSPRTGDYEQYF
CDR3 DNA: TGTGCCAGCAGTCCACGGACAGGGGACTACGAGCAGTACTTC

clone size: -
D gene: -
J gene: TRBJ2-7
V gene: TRBV5-1
CDR3 protein: CASSGSSYEQYF
CDR3 DNA: TGCGCCAGCAGTGGGAGCTCCTACGAGCAGTACTTC

clone size: -
D gene: -
J gene: TRBJ1-3
V gene: TRBV9
CDR3 protein: CASSSIPGSGNTIYF
CDR3 DNA: TGTGCCAGCAGCAGTATACCAGGGTCTGGAAACACCATATATTTT

clone size: -
D gene: TRBD1
J gene: TRBJ2-7
V gene: TRBV6-6
CDR3 protein: CASSQIGTARSSGYEQYF
CDR3 DNA: TGTGCCAGCAGTCAAATCGGGACAGCCCGGTCGAGTGGCTACGAGCAGTACTTC

clone size: -
D gene: -
J gene: TRBJ2-7
V gene: TRBV11-2
CDR3 protein: CASTLGGRGKISYEQYF
CDR3 DNA: TGTGCCAGCACCTTAGGGGGAAGGGGGAAGATCTCCTACGAGCAGTACTTC

clone size: -
D gene: -
J gene: TRBJ1-1
V gene: TRBV27
CDR3 protein: CASSLEGRGTEAFF
CDR3 DNA: TGTGCCAGCAGTTTGGAGGGAAGGGGCACTGAAGCTTTCTTT

clone size: -
D gene: TRBD1
J gene: TRBJ1-1
V gene: TRBV5-1
CDR3 protein: CASSLAGRTGEAFF
CDR3 DNA: TGCGCCAGCAGCTTGGCCGGACGGACAGGGGAAGCTTTCTTT

clone size: -
D gene: TRBD1
J gene: TRBJ1-5
V gene: TRBV5-8
CDR3 protein: CASSLGDRGHQPQHF
CDR3 DNA: TGTGCCAGCAGCTTGGGGGACAGGGGGCATCAGCCCCAGCATTTT

clone size: -
D gene: -
J gene: TRBJ1-1
V gene: TRBV7-8
CDR3 protein: CASTQIALNTEAFF
CDR3 DNA: TGTGCCAGCACCCAGATAGCCCTGAACACTGAAGCTTTCTTT

clone size: -
D gene: TRBD2
J gene: TRBJ2-1
V gene: TRBV7-2
CDR3 protein: CASSFTSGGKGNEQFF
CDR3 DNA: TGTGCCAGCAGCTTTACTAGCGGGGGGAAAGGGAATGAGCAGTTCTTC

clone size: -
D gene: TRBD1
J gene: TRBJ1-2
V gene: TRBV4-3
CDR3 protein: CASSQGTGASYGYTF
CDR3 DNA: TGCGCCAGCAGCCAGGGGACAGGGGCTTCCTATGGCTACACCTTC

clone size: -
D gene: -
J gene: TRBJ1-6
V gene: TRBV3-1/TRBV3-2
CDR3 protein: CASSQDGEGGYNSPLHF
CDR3 DNA: TGTGCCAGCAGCCAAGATGGGGAGGGGGGCTATAATTCACCCCTCCACTTT

clone size: once
D gene: -
J gene: TRBJ1-4
V gene: TRBV6-5
CDR3 protein: CASSYPTATNEKLFF
CDR3 DNA: TGTGCCAGCAGTTACCCGACAGCAACTAATGAAAAACTGTTTTTT

clone size: -
D gene: TRBD1
J gene: TRBJ2-3
V gene: TRBV2
CDR3 protein: CASSEALLPLQGADTQYF
CDR3 DNA: TGTGCCAGCAGTGAAGCGCTTCTCCCACTACAGGGGGCAGATACGCAGTATTTT

clone size: -
D gene: -
J gene: TRBJ2-5
V gene: TRBV4-3
CDR3 protein: CASSQDVGARETQYF
CDR3 DNA: TGCGCCAGCAGCCAAGACGTAGGGGCCCGAGAGACCCAGTACTTC

clone size: few
D gene: TRBD2
J gene: TRBJ2-1
V gene: TRBV7-9
CDR3 protein: CASSLVRGSSYNEQFF
CDR3 DNA: TGTGCCAGCAGCTTAGTACGCGGGAGCTCCTACAATGAGCAGTTCTTC

clone size: -
D gene: TRBD1
J gene: TRBJ1-1
V gene: TRBV28
CDR3 protein: CASSDRDGPAFF
CDR3 DNA: TGTGCCAGCAGTGACAGGGATGGGCCCGCTTTCTTT

clone size: -
D gene: TRBD2
J gene: TRBJ2-1
V gene: TRBV19
CDR3 protein: CASSVLAGGQGEQFF
CDR3 DNA: TGTGCCAGTAGTGTACTAGCGGGGGGGCAGGGTGAGCAGTTCTTC

clone size: -
D gene: TRBD1
J gene: TRBJ2-1
V gene: TRBV15
CDR3 protein: CATTRDRAWNEQFF
CDR3 DNA: TGTGCCACCACCCGGGACAGGGCATGGAATGAGCAGTTCTTC

clone size: -
D gene: -
J gene: TRBJ1-1
V gene: TRBV27
CDR3 protein: CASRPGHLNTEAFF
CDR3 DNA: TGTGCCAGCAGACCGGGACACCTGAACACTGAAGCTTTCTTT